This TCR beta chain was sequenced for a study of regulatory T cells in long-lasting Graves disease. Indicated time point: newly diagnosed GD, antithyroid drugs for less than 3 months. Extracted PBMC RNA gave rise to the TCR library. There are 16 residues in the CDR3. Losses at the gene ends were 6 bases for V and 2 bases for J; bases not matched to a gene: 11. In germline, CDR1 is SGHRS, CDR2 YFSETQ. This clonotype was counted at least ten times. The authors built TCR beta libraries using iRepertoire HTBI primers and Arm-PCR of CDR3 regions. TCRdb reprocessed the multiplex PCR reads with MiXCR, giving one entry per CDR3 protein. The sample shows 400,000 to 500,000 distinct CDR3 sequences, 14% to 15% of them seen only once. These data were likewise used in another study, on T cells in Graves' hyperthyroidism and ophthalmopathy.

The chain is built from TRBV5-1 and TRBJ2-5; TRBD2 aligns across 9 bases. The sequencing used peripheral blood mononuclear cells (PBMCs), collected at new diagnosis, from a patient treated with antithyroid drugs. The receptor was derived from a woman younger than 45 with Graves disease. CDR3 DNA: TGCGCCAGCAAACCTCAGGACGCGGGAGGGCAAGAGACCCAGTACTTC. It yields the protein CASKPQDAGGQETQYF.